Each of the 28 T cell receptor beta chains below was sequenced from the same sample in a study of beta chain features in type 1 diabetes. General observations from the study: Shortening that was moderate but significant affected the TCRB CDR3s of Type 1 diabetes patients in all four CD4+ subsets.

As every portion of the isolated RNA was reverse transcribed, the sequencing read expressed TCRB transcripts. Assay: immunoSEQ multiplex PCR; the TCRdb copy retains only in-frame clones and omits some. The table shows hundreds of thousands of clones, with around 12% occurring only once. No antigen has been identified for these receptors. The sample was naive CD4+ T cells from blood. Receptors were obtained from a woman aged 18-29 years with type 1 diabetes.

The chain employs TRBV5-1 and TRBJ2-1; the match to TRBD2 covers 7 bases. The CDR3 totals 16 residues. Germline values: CDR1 SGHRS, CDR2 YFSETQ. V lost 5 bases to trimming and J lost 0 bases; unmatched junction nucleotides: 8. CDR3 in DNA: TGCGCCAGCAGGTCTTTCGGGGGGAGCTCCTACAATGAGCAGTTCTTC. Its translation: CASRSFGGSSYNEQFF.

The chain is built from TRBV6-5 and TRBJ2-2; 7 nucleotides match TRBD1. The CDR3 covers 15 residues. With V trimmed by 5 bases and J by 10 bases, 13 bases remained unmatched. Germline-derived CDR1 and CDR2 are MNHEY and SVGAGI. The CDR3: CASSRRLTGSTELFF. CDR3 nucleotides: TGTGCCAGCAGTCGACGATTGACAGGGTCTACGGAGCTGTTTTTT.

This clone was detected a few times. This sequence joins TRBV7-2 and TRBJ1-2; D remains unclear. Germline-derived CDR1 and CDR2 are SGHTA and FQGNSA. This CDR3 has 14 amino acids. V was clipped by 0 bases and J by 7 bases, with 12 bases between them. CDR3 residues: CASSLAAGSGGYTF. CDR3 in DNA: TGTGCCAGCAGCTTAGCGGCTGGGTCGGGTGGCTACACCTTC.

This sequence joins TRBV28 and TRBJ2-7; 8 nucleotides match TRBD2. CDR1 is MDHEN, CDR2 SYDVKM, per germline. After removal of 3 bases from V and 7 bases from J, the junction contained 5 bases not matched to a gene. The CDR3 spans 13 residues. The CDR3 bases are TGTGCCAGCAGTTTCGGGACTAGGAGGGAGCAGTACTTC. It codes for CASSFGTRREQYF. Looking up the rest from reference TRBV28 and TRBJ2-7 gives the full variable domain: DVKVTQSSRYLVKRTGEKVFLECVQDMDHENMFWYRQDPGLGLRLIYFSYDVKMKEKGDIPEGYSVSREKKERFSLILESASTNQTSMYLCASSFGTRREQYFGPGTRLTVT.

In this sample, this clone turned up a few times. For the CDR3, the DNA is TGTGCCAGCAGCGCGGGACAGGGTGTTCACGGGGAGCTGTTTTTT. It specifies CASSAGQGVHGELFF. The chain employs TRBV7-2 and TRBJ2-2, with 9 bases lining up with TRBD1. V trimming: 5 bases; J trimming: 7 bases; junction bases outside the gene matches: 8. The CDR3 has 15 residues. Germline CDR1 SGHTA, CDR2 FQGNSA.

This clone was recorded a few times. The chain is built from TRBV29-1 and TRBJ2-7, with D possibly matching TRBD1 (6 bases). Germline values: CDR1 SQVTM, CDR2 ANQGSEA. Trimming shortened V by 5 bases and J by 0 bases, and 11 bases separated the two germline ends. The CDR3 length is 13 residues. CDR3 region: CSVKQGRSYEQYF. CDR3 nucleotide sequence: TGCAGCGTTAAGCAGGGGCGCTCCTACGAGCAGTACTTC.

CDR3 protein: CASRPGQGLGEQYF. The CDR3 DNA reads as TGTGCCAGCAGGCCGGGACAGGGGTTAGGAGAGCAGTACTTC. V and J are TRBV6-5 and TRBJ2-7, with TRBD1 matching over 10 bases. The CDR3 contains 14 residues. The ends lost 6 bases at V and 7 bases at J; junction bases unmatched: 9. CDR1 and CDR2 from the germline V gene are MNHEY and SVGAGI.

This clone has more than one count but fewer than ten. The chain couples TRBV28 to TRBJ1-5; D gene ambiguous. Trimming pared 5 bases from V and 9 bases from J, leaving 8 bases between. The CDR3 runs to 11 residues. Looked up from germline, CDR1 is MDHEN and CDR2 is SYDVKM. Here the CDR3 reads CASSPSGPQHF. In nucleotides, the CDR3 is TGTGCCAGCAGTCCCTCGGGGCCCCAGCATTTT.

The chain joins TRBV7-9 to TRBJ1-5; D is unclear. Looked up from germline, CDR1 is SEHNR and CDR2 is FQNEAQ (reference sequence). This CDR3 spans 12 amino acids. Deletions cut 6 bases from V and 5 bases from J, with 8 bases between. In DNA, the CDR3 is TGTGCCAGCAGGCACGGGGATCAGCCCCAGCATTTT. Translating it yields CASRHGDQPQHF. Combining the CDR3 with reference TRBV7-9 and TRBJ1-5 gives the whole variable domain DTGVSQNPRHKITKRGQNVTFRCDPISEHNRLYWYRQTLGQGPEFLTYFQNEAQLEKSRLLSDRFSAERPKGSFSTLEIQRTEQGDSAMYLCASRHGDQPQHFGDGTRLSIL.

This clone was seen a few times. The rearrangement uses TRBV7-2 and TRBJ2-7; possible D gene TRBD2, 5 bases. V was pared by 3 bases and J by 7 bases, with 10 bases between. Per germline, CDR1 SGHTA and CDR2 FQGNSA. This CDR3 has 12 residues. CDR3 sequence: CASSFGTGEQYF. CDR3 nucleotide sequence: TGTGCCAGCAGCTTCGGCACGGGGGAGCAGTACTTC.

In its sample, this clone was seen a few times. The J gene is TRBJ2-3, the V gene TRBV7-9; 12 positions agree with TRBD2. Trimming at V came to 5 bases and at J to 0 bases, leaving 6 bases not matched to a gene. Germline V gene lookup returns CDR1 SEHNR and CDR2 FQNEAQ (reference sequence). The CDR3 has 17 amino acids. CDR3 bases: TGTGCCAGCAGCCTTTCCGGGACTAGCGGGAGCACAGATACGCAGTATTTT. Protein: CASSLSGTSGSTDTQYF.

This clone was seen a handful of times. The V gene is TRBV25-1, the J gene TRBJ1-1; D uncertain. Trimming left V 1 base short and J 8 bases short, with 11 bases between. The V gene's germline CDR1 is MGHDK and CDR2 SYGVNS. The length of the CDR3 is 13 residues. The CDR3 bases are TGTGCCAGCAGTGAATTTATCGGCAGGGAAGCTTTCTTT. Its protein is CASSEFIGREAFF.

This clone was counted between two and nine times. The chain uses TRBV21-1 and TRBJ2-5; TRBD1 is taken as the D call from the table, unchecked against the DNA. TRBV21-1 is listed as a pseudogene. The CDR3 consists of 16 residues. The CDR3 DNA reads TGTGCCAGCAGCAAAGTAGAAGGACAGGGCGAAGAGACCCAGTACTTC. Encoded protein: CASSKVEGQGEETQYF.

J is TRBJ2-1 and V is TRBV7-7, with a tentative D call TRBD1 (6 bases). The CDR3 covers 12 residues. The V gene lost 4 bases and the J gene lost 9 bases, with 10 bases spanning the gap. CDR1 and CDR2 from the germline V gene are SSHAT and FNYEAQ (reference sequence). The CDR3 coding sequence is TGTGCCAGCAGCTCCCTAGGGGGTGAGCAGTTCTTC. Encoded protein: CASSSLGGEQFF.

The sample holds a few counts of this clone. This chain uses TRBV2 with TRBJ2-5; D call uncertain. The CDR3 runs 14 residues. V lost 2 bases and J lost 1, with 8 bases in between. Germline V CDR1 and CDR2: SNHLY, FYNNEI. The CDR3 DNA reads TGTGCCAGCAGTGAAATTTACGGCCAAGAGACCCAGTACTTC. This codes for CASSEIYGQETQYF.

This clone was found a few times. The J gene is TRBJ2-7, the V gene TRBV7-8; weak D call: TRBD2 (6 bases). The CDR3 length is 13 residues. V was shortened by 5 bases and J by 5 bases, with 13 bases between the two germline ends. CDR1 is SGHVS, CDR2 FQNEAQ, per germline. CDR3 region: CASSTSIGDEQYF. The CDR3 nucleotides are TGTGCCAGCAGCACTAGCATTGGGGACGAGCAGTACTTC.

The chain has TRBV7-2 and TRBJ2-1; tentatively, D is TRBD2 (5 bases). Germline loops: CDR1 SGHTA, CDR2 FQGNSA. The CDR3 sequence is 15 residues long. The ends were cut back, 5 bases at V and 5 bases at J, with 16 bases in the middle. The chain's CDR3 is CASSLVVRVNNEQFF. DNA of the CDR3: TGTGCCAGCAGCCTGGTGGTGCGGGTGAACAATGAGCAGTTCTTC.

This clone came up a few times. The rearrangement links TRBV4-1 to TRBJ2-1, with a weak D call TRBD2 (6 bases). Looked up from germline, CDR1 is MGHRA and CDR2 is YSYEKL. The CDR3 runs 14 residues. V dropped 4 bases and J dropped 10 bases, with 17 bases sitting between them. CDR3 nucleotides: TGCGCCAGCAGCCTGCACCCGGGACTCCAAGAGCAGTTCTTC. Translated: CASSLHPGLQEQFF.

The sample holds a few counts of this clone. V gene TRBV4-2 combines with J gene TRBJ2-7; D is undetermined. Germline CDR1 and CDR2: LGHNA and YNFKEQ. V lost 0 bases to trimming and J lost 7 bases, with 10 bases between them. The CDR3 spans 13 residues. The CDR3 loop reads CASSQEGSWEQYF. DNA for the CDR3: TGTGCCAGCAGCCAAGAGGGCAGTTGGGAGCAGTACTTC.

This clone turned up a few times. The chain joins TRBV4-3 to TRBJ2-2; D not resolved. The V gene lost 0 bases and the J gene lost 0 bases, with 11 bases spanning the gap. The CDR3 runs to 17 residues. Germline V CDR1 and CDR2: LGHNA, YSLEER. In DNA, the CDR3 is TGCGCCAGCAGCCAAGATCACGCAGGCCCGAACACCGGGGAGCTGTTTTTT. It translates to CASSQDHAGPNTGELFF.

This clone was seen once. The genes are TRBV6-5 and TRBJ2-5; D possibly corresponds to TRBD1 (6 bases). Trimming cost V 0 bases and J 4 bases, with 12 bases left between them. The CDR3 covers 15 residues. The germline CDR1 and CDR2 sequences are MNHEY and SVGAGI. The CDR3 spells CASSYSVGAGETQYF. The CDR3, as DNA: TGTGCCAGCAGTTACTCGGTGGGGGCAGGAGAGACCCAGTACTTC.

The gene calls are TRBV4-1 and TRBJ2-7; D may be TRBD2 (5 bases). From germline, CDR1 is MGHRA and CDR2 YSYEKL. Trimming left V 0 bases short and J 0 bases short, with 12 bases between. This CDR3 has 16 amino acids. The CDR3 coding sequence is TGCGCCAGCAGCCAAGACGGAGGAACTAGCTCCTACGAGCAGTACTTC. Its translation is CASSQDGGTSSYEQYF.

This clone has more than one count but fewer than ten. The CDR3 sequence: CASRFNPIGTSDDEQFF. CDR3 nucleotides: TGTGCCAGCAGGTTTAATCCCATTGGGACTAGCGACGATGAGCAGTTCTTC. The chain has TRBV7-3 and TRBJ2-1, with 10 bases fitting TRBD2. CDR1 is SGHTA, CDR2 FQGTGA, per germline. The J segment lost 8 bases and the V segment lost 6 bases, leaving 16 bases of the junction unmatched. This CDR3 has 17 residues. Looking up the rest from reference TRBV7-3 and TRBJ2-1 gives the full variable domain: GAGVSQTPSNKVTEKGKYVELRCDPISGHTALYWYRQSLGQGPEFLIYFQGTGAADDSGLPNDRFFAVRPEGSVSTLKIQRTERGDSAVYLCASRFNPIGTSDDEQFFGPGTRLTVL.

The chain couples TRBV11-2 to TRBJ2-1; D not resolved. The CDR3 runs 13 residues. Germline-derived CDR1 and CDR2 are SGHAT and FQNNGV. V dropped 5 bases and J dropped 4 bases, with 9 bases sitting between them. In DNA form, the CDR3 reads TGTGCCAGCAGCCCTCTCGGGTACAATGAGCAGTTCTTC. Residues: CASSPLGYNEQFF.

CDR3: CAISQGRGEETQYF. In DNA, the CDR3 is TGTGCCATCAGCCAGGGGCGGGGGGAAGAGACCCAGTACTTC. This rearrangement joins TRBV10-3 to TRBJ2-5; 8 nucleotides match TRBD2. Germline V gives CDR1 ENHRY, CDR2 SYGVKD. With 6 bases clipped from V and 3 bases from J, the junction kept 6 bases outside the gene matches. This CDR3 is built from 14 residues.

The chain links TRBV29-1 to TRBJ1-5, with TRBD1 as a possible D gene (6 bases). The length of the CDR3 is 13 residues. CDR1 and CDR2 (germline): SQVTM, ANQGSEA. The V end lost 5 bases, the J end lost 3 bases, and 11 bases lay between the germline ends. CDR3 sequence reads: CSVTTGYNQPQHF. CDR3 bases: TGCAGCGTTACCACAGGGTACAATCAGCCCCAGCATTTT.

The chain joins TRBV5-1 to TRBJ1-2; possibly TRBD1 for D (6 bases). CDR1 and CDR2 (germline): SGHRS, YFSETQ. The V end lost 0 bases, the J end lost 6 bases, and 9 bases lay between the germline ends. The CDR3 extends over 13 amino acids. As DNA, the CDR3 is TGCGCCAGCAGCTTGGCAGGGGTGAATGGCTACACCTTC. The encoded protein is CASSLAGVNGYTF. Filled out from reference TRBV5-1 and TRBJ1-2, the complete variable domain reads KAGVTQTPRYLIKTRGQQVTLSCSPISGHRSVSWYQQTPGQGLQFLFEYFSETQRNKGNFPGRFSGRQFSNSRSEMNVSTLELGDSALYLCASSLAGVNGYTFGSGTRLTVV.

This rearrangement joins TRBV7-2 to TRBJ2-3; 7 bases line up with TRBD2. From germline, CDR1 is SGHTA and CDR2 FQGNSA. V gave up 3 bases and J gave up 2 bases; unmatched junction bases: 2. This CDR3 is 14 amino acids long. The CDR3 coding sequence is TGTGCCAGCAGCTTCCGGGACTACACAGATACGCAGTATTTT. It encodes CASSFRDYTDTQYF.